These 26 T cell receptor beta chains were sequenced from one sample in a study of cytomegalovirus exposure and HLA in healthy donors. Using immunoSEQ multiplex PCR, the repertoire was profiled, and TCRdb retains in-frame clones only, with some absent. This sample has about 180,000 clones, with around nine tenths found just once. Material for sequencing was PBMCs. These receptors all stem from a woman younger than 45 in good health and CMV-seronegative.

The rearrangement uses TRBV10-3 and TRBJ2-7; D might be TRBD1 (6 bases). Trimming cost V 0 bases and J 1 base, with 13 bases left between them. This CDR3 spans 16 amino acids. CDR1 and CDR2 from the germline V gene are ENHRY and SYGVKD. The DNA of the CDR3 is TGTGCCATCAGTGAGTCGATGGACAGCCCGTCCTACGAGCAGTACTTC. It specifies CAISESMDSPSYEQYF.

The J gene is TRBJ2-7, the V gene TRBV19; perhaps TRBD1 as D (6 bases). The V gene's germline CDR1 is LNHDA and CDR2 SQIVND (reference sequence). The V end was cut by 2 bases, the J end by 2 bases, with 13 bases between. The CDR3 has 15 amino acids. The CDR3, as DNA: TGTGCCAGTAGTATAACAGGGTCCTTTGCCTACGAGCAGTACTTC. Its translation is CASSITGSFAYEQYF.

J is TRBJ2-1 and V is TRBV7-2; 11 bases agree with TRBD2. Germline lookup yields CDR1 SGHTA and CDR2 FQGNSA. There are 15 residues in the CDR3. The junction had 3 bases not matched to a gene; V was cut back by 0 bases and J by 8 bases. CDR3 in amino acids: CASSLASGGADEQFF. CDR3 DNA: TGTGCCAGCAGCTTAGCTAGCGGGGGGGCGGATGAGCAGTTCTTC. The whole variable domain, remainder taken from reference TRBV7-2 and TRBJ2-1, is GAGVSQSPSNKVTEKGKDVELRCDPISGHTALYWYRQSLGQGLEFLIYFQGNSAPDKSGLPSDRFSAERTGGSVSTLTIQRTQQEDSAVYLCASSLASGGADEQFFGPGTRLTVL.

The V call is TRBV11-2, the J call TRBJ1-5; the D gene is possibly TRBD1 (5 bases). Germline V CDR1 and CDR2: SGHAT, FQNNGV. Trimming left V 5 bases short and J 1 base short, with 12 bases between. The CDR3 length is 15 residues. The CDR3: CASSRGWGSNQPQHF. The CDR3 DNA follows: TGTGCCAGCAGCCGGGGGTGGGGGAGCAATCAGCCCCAGCATTTT. The complete variable domain, with remaining parts taken from reference TRBV11-2 and TRBJ1-5, reads EAGVAQSPRYKIIEKRQSVAFWCNPISGHATLYWYQQILGQGPKLLIQFQNNGVVDDSQLPKDRFSAERLKGVDSTLKIQPAKLEDSAVYLCASSRGWGSNQPQHFGDGTRLSIL.

V usage is TRBV7-6 and J usage is TRBJ1-3; perhaps TRBD1 as D (5 bases). CDR1 SGHVS and CDR2 FNYEAQ come from the germline V gene. Trimming removed 3 bases from V and 0 bases from J, with 12 bases in between. The CDR3 is 16 residues long. CDR3 sequence (DNA): TGTGCCAGCAGCTTCTCTAACAGGCGCTCTGGAAACACCATATATTTT. It yields the protein CASSFSNRRSGNTIYF.

V and J are TRBV10-2 and TRBJ2-1; D perhaps matches TRBD2 (6 bases). This CDR3 comprises 14 residues. Trimming stripped 8 bases from V and 7 bases from J, with 18 bases between. CDR1 WSHSY and CDR2 SAAADI come from the germline V gene. The CDR3 is CASPGGFPSNEQFF. The CDR3 coding sequence is TGCGCCAGCCCTGGAGGGTTCCCCTCTAATGAGCAGTTCTTC.

This clone was recorded once. The chain joins TRBV7-2 to TRBJ2-7, with TRBD2 as a possible D gene (5 bases). Germline V gene lookup returns CDR1 SGHTA and CDR2 FQGNSA. The CDR3 is 15 amino acids. Trimming cost V 6 bases and J 5 bases, with 20 bases left between them. The CDR3 region is CASRLGVAGLDEQYF. CDR3 DNA: TGTGCCAGCAGACTGGGAGTGGCAGGCTTGGACGAGCAGTACTTC.

The V call is TRBV11-2, the J call TRBJ1-1; possibly TRBD1 for D (5 bases). Germline CDR1 is SGHAT and CDR2 is FQNNGV. The CDR3 is 13 residues long. With 11 bases removed from V and 6 bases from J, the gap between germline ends came to 19 bases. The CDR3 nucleotides are TGTGCCTCCGGCCGAGACAGAGAGTCTGAAGCTTTCTTT. This gives the protein CASGRDRESEAFF.

The chain is built from TRBV19 and TRBJ1-6; no clear D gene. This CDR3 spans 19 amino acids. Trimming took off 3 bases at V and 8 bases at J, with 26 bases between the two ends. Germline lookup yields CDR1 LNHDA and CDR2 SQIVND (reference sequence). The CDR3 here is CASSINPEVLTLPDSPLHF. The CDR3, as DNA: TGTGCCAGTAGTATTAACCCCGAAGTCCTGACATTACCGGATTCACCCCTCCACTTT. Based on the CDR3 plus reference TRBV19 and TRBJ1-6, the full variable domain is DGGITQSPKYLFRKEGQNVTLSCEQNLNHDAMYWYRQDPGQGLRLIYYSQIVNDFQKGDIAEGYSVSREKKESFPLTVTSAQKNPTAFYLCASSINPEVLTLPDSPLHFGNGTRLTVT.

The V gene is TRBV18, the J gene TRBJ2-1; TRBD2 matches 13 bases. Germline V lookup: CDR1 KGHSH, CDR2 LQKENI. V trimming: 6 bases; J trimming: 3 bases; junction bases outside the gene matches: 11. The CDR3 contains 18 residues. In DNA form, the CDR3 reads TGTGCCAGCTCCAATATTAGACTAGCGGGGGGCCGCTACAATGAGCAGTTCTTC. It specifies CASSNIRLAGGRYNEQFF.

This rearrangement joins TRBV6-1 to TRBJ2-1; 10 bases are a match to TRBD2. CDR1 is MNHNS and CDR2 is SASEGT in the germline V gene. The CDR3 totals 14 residues. Trimming cost V 7 bases and J 4 bases; bases outside gene matches: 4. The CDR3 DNA sequence: TGTGCCAGCAAAACTAGCGGGGTGTACAATGAGCAGTTCTTC. It encodes CASKTSGVYNEQFF.

V is TRBV4-1 and J is TRBJ1-2; a possible D gene is TRBD1 (5 bases). The V end was cut by 1 base, the J end by 5 bases, with 8 bases between. Germline V gene data show CDR1 as MGHRA and CDR2 as YSYEKL. The CDR3 is made up of 13 amino acids. The CDR3 spells CASSQGRGYGYTF. The CDR3 bases are TGCGCCAGCAGCCAAGGGCGGGGGTATGGCTACACCTTC.

A note on this clone: At the DNA level, this CDR3 is encoded by other sequences in the same sample as well. This chain links TRBV6-4 with TRBJ2-2, with D possibly matching TRBD1 (5 bases). Trimming took 9 bases from V and 0 from J, leaving 11 bases between them. This CDR3 comprises 14 residues. CDR1 and CDR2 from the germline V gene are MRHNA and SNTAGT. CDR3 coding DNA: TGTGCCAGTTCGGTGGGGCCGAACACCGGGGAGCTGTTTTTT. Its translation: CASSVGPNTGELFF.

The rearrangement links TRBV4-1 to TRBJ2-7; perhaps TRBD1 as D (5 bases). V lost 4 bases, J lost 4 bases, and 11 bases lay in between. The CDR3 spans 13 residues. Germline CDR1 reads MGHRA; CDR2 reads YSYEKL. The CDR3 loop reads CASSPGLGYEQYF. The CDR3 DNA reads as TGCGCCAGCAGCCCAGGGCTCGGGTACGAGCAGTACTTC.

This chain uses TRBV5-6 with TRBJ1-5; D remains ambiguous. The CDR3 has 12 amino acids. Trimming shortened V by 2 bases and J by 4 bases, and 4 bases separated the two germline ends. CDR1 is SGHDT, CDR2 YYEEEE, per germline. CDR3 nucleotide sequence: TGTGCCAGCAGCTTTAAAAATCAGCCCCAGCATTTT. It codes for CASSFKNQPQHF.

This chain connects TRBV13 to TRBJ1-2; D may be TRBD1 (5 bases). The V gene's germline CDR1 is PRHDT and CDR2 FYEKMQ (reference sequence). Between the trimmed V and J ends, which lost 0 bases and 3 bases, there was a span of 11 bases. The CDR3 is 15 amino acids. CDR3 loop: CASSLGQGRDYGYTF. The CDR3, as DNA: TGTGCCAGCAGCTTAGGGCAGGGTCGCGACTATGGCTACACCTTC.

V gene TRBV2 combines with J gene TRBJ2-5; possible D gene TRBD1, 6 bases. CDR1 and CDR2 (germline): SNHLY, FYNNEI. CDR3 length equals 15 residues. V shed 5 bases and J shed 4 bases, with 17 bases lying between them. The CDR3 loop reads CASSSQGKWGETQYF. The CDR3 DNA reads TGTGCCAGCAGTTCACAGGGAAAGTGGGGAGAGACCCAGTACTTC.

This chain uses TRBV6-1 with TRBJ1-6; no firm D call. CDR1 and CDR2 from the germline V gene are MNHNS and SASEGT. V dropped 3 bases and J dropped 0 bases, with 12 bases sitting between them. This CDR3 contains 17 residues. The chain's CDR3 is CASSDLPPSSYNSPLHF. In nucleotides, the CDR3 is TGTGCCAGCAGTGATTTGCCGCCGAGCTCCTATAATTCACCCCTCCACTTT.

The chain uses TRBV5-1 and TRBJ2-1; 8 nucleotides align to TRBD1. Germline V gene sequence: CDR1 SGHRS, CDR2 YFSETQ. Trimming at V came to 4 bases and at J to 2 bases, leaving 2 bases not matched to a gene. The CDR3 has 14 amino acids. CDR3 region: CASSPGQAYNEQFF. Here the CDR3 DNA reads TGCGCCAGCAGCCCGGGACAGGCCTACAATGAGCAGTTCTTC.

V usage is TRBV27 and J usage is TRBJ1-2; no definite D call. The CDR3 spans 16 residues. Germline CDR1 and CDR2: MNHEY and SMNVEV (reference sequence). Trimming pared 2 bases from V and 0 bases from J, leaving 13 bases between. CDR3 sequence reads: CASSLEGTPSNYGYTF. CDR3 sequence (DNA): TGTGCCAGCAGTTTAGAGGGAACCCCCTCTAACTATGGCTACACCTTC.

This clone was observed once. The J gene is TRBJ1-4, the V gene TRBV4-1, with TRBD1 as a possible D gene (5 bases). Between the trimmed V and J ends, which lost 11 bases and 8 bases, there was a span of 15 bases. Germline CDR1 reads MGHRA; CDR2 reads YSYEKL. The CDR3 covers 12 residues. The CDR3 spells CAGRGGREKLFF. For the CDR3, the DNA is TGCGCCGGACGGGGGGGAAGAGAAAAACTGTTTTTT.

The V gene is TRBV7-9, the J gene TRBJ1-1, with D possibly TRBD1 on 5 matching bases. CDR1 and CDR2 (germline): SEHNR, FQNEAQ (reference sequence). V shed 1 base and J shed 9 bases, with 12 bases lying between them. The CDR3 loop spans 13 amino acids. Here the CDR3 reads CASSLGAGIKAFF. The DNA for the CDR3 is TGTGCCAGCAGCTTAGGGGCAGGGATTAAAGCTTTCTTT. Full variable domain (remainder filled in from reference TRBV7-9 and TRBJ1-1): DTGVSQNPRHKITKRGQNVTFRCDPISEHNRLYWYRQTLGQGPEFLTYFQNEAQLEKSRLLSDRFSAERPKGSFSTLEIQRTEQGDSAMYLCASSLGAGIKAFFGQGTRLTVV.

V is TRBV2 and J is TRBJ1-5, with TRBD1 as a possible D gene (6 bases). Germline CDR1 SNHLY, CDR2 FYNNEI. The length of the CDR3 is 15 residues. Trimming stripped 2 bases from V and 5 bases from J, with 13 bases between. The CDR3 DNA follows: TGTGCCAGCAGTGAAAGGGAACAGGGAGATCAGCCCCAGCATTTT. Amino acids: CASSEREQGDQPQHF.

This clone has only one observation. This chain connects TRBV4-1 to TRBJ2-2; D possibly corresponds to TRBD2 (6 bases). Trimming removed 4 bases from V and 6 bases from J, with 21 bases in between. CDR3 length equals 17 residues. Per the germline V gene, CDR1 is MGHRA and CDR2 is YSYEKL. The CDR3 loop is CASSLELPLAFAGELFF. The CDR3 DNA follows: TGCGCCAGCAGCCTTGAGCTCCCACTAGCTTTCGCCGGGGAGCTGTTTTTT.

The chain is built from TRBV6-1 and TRBJ1-3, with D maybe TRBD1 (6 bases). The CDR3 is 15 residues long. V gave up 1 base and J gave up 3 bases, with 10 bases separating them. Germline CDR1 and CDR2: MNHNS and SASEGT. Here the CDR3 DNA reads TGTGCCAGCAGTGAAGAACAGGGTTTTGGAAACACCATATATTTT. This sequence encodes CASSEEQGFGNTIYF.

This clone has just a few counts. The V gene is TRBV27, the J gene TRBJ1-2, with D perhaps matching TRBD1 (5 bases). Germline V lookup: CDR1 MNHEY, CDR2 SMNVEV (reference sequence). This CDR3 has 14 amino acids. V was clipped by 2 bases and J by 2 bases, with 9 bases between them. The CDR3 region has the DNA TGTGCCAGCAGTTTAGCAGGGTTCAACTATGGCTACACCTTC. Translated: CASSLAGFNYGYTF.